Shown below are 13 T cell receptor beta chains from a single sample sequenced in a study of blood T cell repertoires in COVID-19. TCRdb's copy holds only in-frame clones and misses some; the assay was immunoSEQ multiplex PCR. The repertoire holds over 130,000 clones, with about nine tenths as singletons. Specimen: peripheral blood. The receptors derive from a woman aged 60 to 75 with active or convalescent COVID-19.

J is TRBJ2-1 and V is TRBV10-3, with 10 bases fitting TRBD2. The CDR3 is 15 residues long. Per germline, CDR1 ENHRY and CDR2 SYGVKD. Germline trimming cut 4 bases from V and 2 bases from J; bases unmatched to any gene: 2. The CDR3 region has the DNA TGTGCCATCAGTGGGAGCGGGGGGGCCTACAATGAGCAGTTCTTC. It specifies CAISGSGGAYNEQFF.

V and J are TRBV5-4 and TRBJ2-5, with 8 bases matching TRBD1. Germline assignment: CDR1 SGHNT and CDR2 YYREEE (reference sequence). This CDR3 contains 13 residues. Trimming at V came to 4 bases and at J to 4 bases, leaving 3 bases not matched to a gene. This CDR3 reads CASSPRGRETQYF. The CDR3 DNA follows: TGTGCCAGCAGCCCCAGGGGGCGAGAGACCCAGTACTTC.

This chain uses TRBV29-1 with TRBJ1-2; TRBD1 aligns across 7 bases. Germline CDR1 SQVTM, CDR2 ANQGSEA. J was trimmed by 5 bases and V by 1 base; bases with no gene match: 10. This CDR3 has 15 residues. CDR3 DNA: TGCAGCGTTGAAGTCCCCCCCGGGACAGTTTATGGCTACACCTTC. Residues: CSVEVPPGTVYGYTF.

This clone was picked up a small number of times. The chain uses TRBV28 and TRBJ1-5; 9 bases agree with TRBD1. The CDR3 runs 14 residues. V was pared by 4 bases and J by 4 bases, with 2 bases of the junction left unmatched. Germline CDR1 reads MDHEN; CDR2 reads SYDVKM. This chain's CDR3 is CASSSDRGNQPQHF. In DNA, the CDR3 is TGTGCCAGCAGTTCGGACAGGGGAAATCAGCCCCAGCATTTT.

The V and J genes are TRBV6-5 and TRBJ2-1; a possible D gene is TRBD1 (6 bases). CDR3 length: 14 amino acids. With 6 bases removed from V and 4 bases from J, the gap between germline ends came to 13 bases. Germline CDR1 MNHEY, CDR2 SVGAGI. In DNA form, the CDR3 reads TGTGCCAGCAGCCTTAAGGACAGTTACAATGAGCAGTTCTTC. It yields the protein CASSLKDSYNEQFF.

The J gene is TRBJ2-7, the V gene TRBV13; TRBD1 aligns across 7 bases. V lost 5 bases to trimming and J lost 2 bases; unmatched junction nucleotides: 9. Germline CDR1 and CDR2: PRHDT and FYEKMQ (reference sequence). This CDR3 has 15 amino acids. The CDR3 spells CASSPRAGGTYEQYF. DNA of the CDR3: TGTGCCAGCAGCCCCCGGGCAGGGGGAACCTACGAGCAGTACTTC.

This clone was seen once. V is TRBV23-1 and J is TRBJ2-2; 12 bases line up with TRBD1. TRBV23-1 is labeled an ORF, and its function is uncertain. J gave up 0 bases and V 6 bases, and 8 bases lay outside the gene matches. The CDR3 totals 18 residues. The CDR3 spells CASSPGQGAFSNTGELFF. CDR3 nucleotide sequence: TGCGCCAGCAGCCCGGGACAGGGGGCTTTCTCGAACACCGGGGAGCTGTTTTTT.

V is TRBV15 and J is TRBJ2-6; maybe TRBD1 (6 bases). Trimming took off 5 bases at V and 0 bases at J, with 17 bases between the two ends. The CDR3 has 18 amino acids. Germline V gives CDR1 LNHNV, CDR2 YYDKDF (reference sequence). The CDR3 DNA reads TGTGCCACCAGCCCCCGGACAGTCGCCTTCTCTGGGGCCAACGTCCTGACTTTC. Amino acids: CATSPRTVAFSGANVLTF.

DNA for the CDR3: TGTGCCAGCAGCCCCCCCGGGGGGGACGAGGGAGGCTACACCTTC. It specifies CASSPPGGDEGGYTF. The chain joins TRBV9 to TRBJ1-2; tentative D call: TRBD1 (5 bases). CDR3 length: 15 amino acids. With 4 bases removed from V and 8 bases from J, the gap between germline ends came to 21 bases. Germline V gives CDR1 SGDLS, CDR2 YYNGEE.

Only one count was recorded for this clone. V gene TRBV5-6 combines with J gene TRBJ2-1, with D tentatively TRBD2 (6 bases). Germline lookup yields CDR1 SGHDT and CDR2 YYEEEE. The length of the CDR3 is 12 residues. V lost 1 base and J 9 bases, leaving 8 bases between the germline ends. DNA of the CDR3: TGTGCCAGCAGCTTGACTAGCATTGAGCAGTTCTTC. Translating gives CASSLTSIEQFF.

This clone was observed once. The J gene is TRBJ1-1, the V gene TRBV10-3, with no clear D. This CDR3 has 15 amino acids. Germline loops: CDR1 ENHRY, CDR2 SYGVKD. Trimming took off 7 bases at V and 0 bases at J, with 15 bases between the two ends. CDR3 in DNA: TGTGCCATCACCCCGAGAGAGGAGATGAACACTGAAGCTTTCTTT. Its protein product is CAITPREEMNTEAFF.

The chain carries TRBV18 and TRBJ1-6; TRBD1 aligns across 7 bases. Losses at the gene ends were 1 base for V and 16 bases for J; bases not matched to a gene: 13. The CDR3 has 15 residues. In germline, CDR1 is KGHSH, CDR2 LQKENI. As DNA, the CDR3 is TGTGCCAGCTCACCACGCTCCGGACAGGAGCAGGGTCTCCACTTT. Translated, it gives CASSPRSGQEQGLHF.

The rearrangement links TRBV15 to TRBJ1-6; D not resolved. The CDR3 spans 16 residues. The V end was cut by 0 bases, the J end by 5 bases, with 11 bases between. Germline V CDR1 and CDR2: LNHNV, YYDKDF (reference sequence). The DNA of the CDR3 is TGTGCCACCAGCAGAGATCTGAACATCGATAATTCACCCCTCCACTTT. The encoded protein is CATSRDLNIDNSPLHF.